This note documents a single T cell receptor (beta chain) sequence. Sequencing used immunoSEQ multiplex PCR; TCRdb keeps in-frame clones, though not all of them. The table shows 550,000 to 800,000 clones, with around 90% occurring only once. These data belong to a study of shared clonotypes between healthy human individuals. Deletions cut 6 bases from V and 5 bases from J, with 13 bases between. Looked up from germline, CDR1 is KGHSH and CDR2 is LQKENI. The CDR3 has 13 amino acids. The chain combines TRBV18 with TRBJ1-2; no firm D call. The source of this sequence is a man aged 18 to 29 in good health. Some clones in this sample may be carry-over from other donors' samples. Sequencing was done on a sample of memory CD8+ T cells from PBMCs. Described subset: CD45RO+ cells pooled with CCR7-negative TemRA cells. The DNA of the CDR3 is TGTGCCAGCTCCCGAAGGACGGATTATGGCTACACCTTC. Its translation: CASSRRTDYGYTF.